Presented here are 14 T cell receptor beta chains from one specimen sequenced in a study of blood T cell repertoires in COVID-19. Profiling relied on immunoSEQ multiplex PCR, and the TCRdb table lists in-frame clones only, not all of them. The sample lists some 80,000 clones; 70% to 90% were seen once. Sequenced material: peripheral blood. These receptors were obtained from a human donor in a cohort sampled during active COVID-19.

V usage is TRBV18 and J usage is TRBJ2-7; 8 nucleotides align to TRBD1. J was trimmed by 3 bases and V by 8 bases; bases with no gene match: 9. There are 14 residues in the CDR3. Germline V lookup: CDR1 KGHSH, CDR2 LQKENI. Here the CDR3 reads CASAQGQEGYEQYF. CDR3 coding DNA: TGTGCCAGCGCCCAGGGACAGGAGGGCTACGAGCAGTACTTC.

This chain connects TRBV29-1 to TRBJ2-7, with 9 bases identical to TRBD1. This CDR3 has 14 residues. Germline V gives CDR1 SQVTM, CDR2 ANQGSEA. Trimming at V came to 4 bases and at J to 1 base, leaving 5 bases not matched to a gene. Here the CDR3 DNA reads TGCAGCGTTGCCCCCGGGACAGGGTCCTACGAGCAGTACTTC. Residues: CSVAPGTGSYEQYF.

This sequence joins TRBV2 and TRBJ2-2; 13 nucleotides line up with TRBD2. CDR1 is SNHLY, CDR2 FYNNEI, per germline. V trimming: 3 bases; J trimming: 5 bases; junction bases outside the gene matches: 9. The CDR3 spans 18 residues. CDR3 region: CASSDLGLAGAGTGELFF. CDR3 bases: TGTGCCAGCAGTGACCTCGGACTAGCGGGGGCGGGGACCGGGGAGCTGTTTTTT.

V and J are TRBV27 and TRBJ1-2; a weak D match, TRBD1 (5 bases). The germline gives CDR1 MNHEY, CDR2 SMNVEV (reference sequence). This CDR3 is built from 13 residues. V lost 3 bases, J lost 4 bases, and 9 bases lay in between. The CDR3 here is CASSFKGSYGYTF. The CDR3, as DNA: TGTGCCAGCAGTTTTAAGGGGTCCTATGGCTACACCTTC.

The V and J genes are TRBV7-9 and TRBJ1-2, with 10 nucleotides matching TRBD1. The CDR3 loop spans 15 amino acids. The V segment lost 5 bases and the J segment 3 bases; nucleotides outside the gene matches: 6. CDR1 is SEHNR, CDR2 FQNEAQ, per germline (reference sequence). The CDR3 here is CASSQRQGAHYGYTF. In nucleotides, the CDR3 is TGTGCCAGCAGCCAGAGACAGGGGGCCCACTATGGCTACACCTTC.

V gene TRBV19 combines with J gene TRBJ1-6; D is unresolved. In germline, CDR1 is LNHDA, CDR2 SQIVND (reference sequence). The CDR3 has 13 residues. V dropped 3 bases and J dropped 7 bases, with 7 bases sitting between them. CDR3 loop: CASSIGSNSPLHF. CDR3 bases: TGTGCCAGTAGTATTGGTAGCAATTCACCCCTCCACTTT.

This sequence joins TRBV5-1 and TRBJ2-7, with 11 bases lining up with TRBD1. Trimming at V came to 7 bases and at J to 4 bases, leaving 4 bases not matched to a gene. This CDR3 comprises 13 residues. Germline V gene sequence: CDR1 SGHRS, CDR2 YFSETQ. CDR3 loop: CASSRDRGYEQYF. In DNA form, the CDR3 reads TGCGCCAGCTCTCGGGACAGGGGGTACGAGCAGTACTTC.

V and J are TRBV28 and TRBJ1-1; the D is unclear. This CDR3 spans 13 amino acids. Germline CDR1 MDHEN, CDR2 SYDVKM. V dropped 5 bases and J dropped 4 bases, with 11 bases sitting between them. The CDR3 sequence: CASSRGLSTEAFF. The CDR3 DNA reads TGTGCCAGCAGTCGGGGATTGAGCACTGAAGCTTTCTTT.

The chain uses TRBV5-6 and TRBJ1-4; 7 bases map to TRBD1. V dropped 3 bases and J dropped 7; count of bases not matched to a gene: 9. The CDR3 has 15 amino acids. Germline V gene lookup returns CDR1 SGHDT and CDR2 YYEEEE. In nucleotides, the CDR3 is TGTGCCAGCAGCTGGCGACAGGGCCAAATTGAAAAACTGTTTTTT. The encoded protein is CASSWRQGQIEKLFF.

This chain joins TRBV10-3 and TRBJ2-3; no reliable D call. Germline V CDR1 and CDR2: ENHRY, SYGVKD. This CDR3 spans 14 amino acids. Trimming cost V 0 bases and J 3 bases, with 7 bases left between them. The CDR3 is CAISESLRTDTQYF. For the CDR3, the DNA is TGTGCCATCAGTGAGTCGCTCAGGACAGATACGCAGTATTTT.

This clone turned up a few times. The V call is TRBV4-1, the J call TRBJ1-3; D is unresolved. The V gene lost 6 bases and the J gene lost 4 bases, with 16 bases spanning the gap. The CDR3 has 15 residues. Germline-derived CDR1 and CDR2 are MGHRA and YSYEKL. The CDR3 is CASRPLGDRGNTIYF. CDR3 nucleotide sequence: TGCGCCAGCAGACCTCTAGGAGACCGCGGAAACACCATATATTTT.

There are a few counts of this clone. V is TRBV12-3 or TRBV12-4 and J is TRBJ1-1; no reliable D call. Trimming shortened V by 8 bases and J by 4 bases, and 14 bases separated the two germline ends. This CDR3 is 13 amino acids long. CDR3 region: CASGRGWTTEAFF. In nucleotides, the CDR3 is TGTGCCAGCGGCCGCGGGTGGACCACTGAAGCTTTCTTT.

The chain links TRBV4-1 to TRBJ1-4, with 8 nucleotides matching TRBD1. The junction had 7 bases not matched to a gene; V was cut back by 2 bases and J by 5 bases. Germline V gene data show CDR1 as MGHRA and CDR2 as YSYEKL. The CDR3 length is 16 residues. The CDR3 loop reads CASSQNPGQENEKLFF. The CDR3 DNA reads TGCGCCAGCAGCCAAAATCCGGGACAGGAGAATGAAAAACTGTTTTTT.

V usage is TRBV7-2 and J usage is TRBJ2-7, with D perhaps matching TRBD1 (5 bases). The CDR3 runs 12 residues. With 4 bases removed from V and 6 bases from J, the gap between germline ends came to 10 bases. Germline loops: CDR1 SGHTA, CDR2 FQGNSA. As DNA, the CDR3 is TGTGCCAGCAGCTCTGACAGATTCGAGCAGTACTTC. This gives the protein CASSSDRFEQYF.